Below, 21 T cell receptor beta chains from the same sample are listed, as sequenced in a study of CD8 T cells in ankylosing spondylitis. TCRdb reprocessed the 5' RACE reads via MiXCR and lists one record per CDR3 protein. The repertoire holds about 190,000 distinct CDR3 sequences, with 13% as singletons. Sequencing was performed on blood, either unsorted or a sorted T cell fraction (not recorded which). These receptor sequences come from a female donor with ankylosing spondylitis or in good health (not recorded which).

This clonotype was picked up many times. V usage is TRBV11-2 and J usage is TRBJ2-3, with 11 bases that match TRBD2. Trimming removed 2 bases from V and 5 bases from J; junction bases left unmatched: 6. The CDR3 is made up of 16 amino acids. CDR1 is SGHAT, CDR2 FQNNGV, per germline. CDR3 DNA sequence: TGTGCCAGCAGCTTACGACTAGCGGGAATCGGAGATACGCAGTATTTT. Its protein product is CASSLRLAGIGDTQYF.

At least ten counts were recorded for this clonotype. The chain carries TRBV7-9 and TRBJ2-7; D gene uncertain. V was cut by 5 bases and J by 0 bases, with 14 bases left in between. The CDR3 consists of 15 residues. The germline V gene has CDR1 SEHNR and CDR2 FQNEAQ (reference sequence). The CDR3 bases are TGTGCCAGCAGCCAGACCTGGGCCAACTCCTACGAGCAGTACTTC. This translates into CASSQTWANSYEQYF.

This clonotype showed up many times. This chain links TRBV7-3 with TRBJ2-1; D ambiguous. V shed 0 bases and J shed 5 bases, with 5 bases lying between them. Looked up from germline, CDR1 is SGHTA and CDR2 is FQGTGA. The CDR3 consists of 13 residues. In DNA, the CDR3 is TGTGCCAGCAGCTTAACGAGGAACAATGAGCAGTTCTTC. It codes for CASSLTRNNEQFF.

This clonotype was recorded many times. The CDR3 protein is CASSSLAGRAFGNTEAFF. The CDR3 nucleotides read TGTGCCAGCAGCTCCCTCGCGGGCAGGGCCTTCGGGAACACTGAAGCTTTCTTT. The chain recombines TRBV11-2 with TRBJ1-1; tentatively, D is TRBD1 (5 bases). The CDR3 spans 18 residues. Trimming removed 4 bases from V and 1 base from J, with 22 bases in between. Germline V lookup: CDR1 SGHAT, CDR2 FQNNGV. Full variable domain (remainder filled in from reference TRBV11-2 and TRBJ1-1): EAGVAQSPRYKIIEKRQSVAFWCNPISGHATLYWYQQILGQGPKLLIQFQNNGVVDDSQLPKDRFSAERLKGVDSTLKIQPAKLEDSAVYLCASSSLAGRAFGNTEAFFGQGTRLTVV.

This clonotype was seen ten or more times. The chain employs TRBV5-6 and TRBJ1-1; D gene unclear. Trimming shortened V by 1 base and J by 6 bases, and 4 bases separated the two germline ends. Germline V lookup: CDR1 SGHDT, CDR2 YYEEEE. The CDR3 is 11 residues long. This chain's CDR3 is CASSLLAEAFF. For the CDR3, the DNA is TGTGCCAGCAGCTTGCTCGCTGAAGCTTTCTTT.

In this sample, this clonotype turned up many times. V and J are TRBV5-6 and TRBJ1-6; TRBD1 aligns across 7 bases. The ends lost 3 bases at V and 4 bases at J; junction bases unmatched: 1. The CDR3 is 14 residues long. CDR1 SGHDT and CDR2 YYEEEE come from the germline V gene. DNA for the CDR3: TGTGCCAGCAGCTCGACAGGGTATAATTCACCCCTCCACTTT. This sequence encodes CASSSTGYNSPLHF. The entire variable domain, with the rest obtained from reference TRBV5-6 and TRBJ1-6, is as follows: DAGVTQSPTHLIKTRGQQVTLRCSPKSGHDTVSWYQQALGQGPQFIFQYYEEEERQRGNFPDRFSGHQFPNYSSELNVNALLLGDSALYLCASSSTGYNSPLHFGNGTRLTVT.

In this sample, this clonotype turned up many times. The chain couples TRBV13 to TRBJ2-7; D is perhaps TRBD1 (5 bases). The V gene's germline CDR1 is PRHDT and CDR2 FYEKMQ (reference sequence). CDR3 size: 13 residues. The germline V and J ends were trimmed by 3 bases and 6 bases, with 12 bases remaining between them. The CDR3 DNA reads TGTGCCAGCAGCTTTGGGGCCACGGTCGAGCAGTACTTC. Translating gives CASSFGATVEQYF. Supplemented by reference TRBV13 and TRBJ2-7, the full variable domain reads AAGVIQSPRHLIKEKRETATLKCYPIPRHDTVYWYQQGPGQDPQFLISFYEKMQSDKGSIPDRFSAQQFSDYHSELNMSSLELGDSALYFCASSFGATVEQYFGPGTRLTVT.

This clonotype was seen at least ten times. V is TRBV5-5 and J is TRBJ2-1, with D possibly matching TRBD1 (5 bases). This CDR3 has 14 residues. V was shortened by 4 bases and J by 9 bases, with 17 bases between the two germline ends. Germline CDR1 is SGHKS and CDR2 is YYEKEE (reference sequence). CDR3 amino acids: CASSPAGAGVEQFF. DNA for the CDR3: TGTGCCAGCAGCCCGGCTGGGGCCGGCGTTGAGCAGTTCTTC.

A note on this clonotype: A much larger clone lies one base from this, so it may be a read error. The CDR3 sequence: CASSLALTGYQGTQYF. The CDR3 DNA reads TGCGCCAGCAGCTTGGCCCTGACGGGGTATCAAGGGACCCAGTACTTC. This rearrangement joins TRBV5-1 to TRBJ2-5, with D maybe TRBD2 (5 bases). The CDR3 totals 16 residues. The germline V gene encodes CDR1 SGHRS and CDR2 YFSETQ.

The table lists this clonotype with many counts. The junction departs from germline at one end; a sequencing error may be responsible. The genes are TRBV6-1 and TRBJ2-7, with 8 bases matching TRBD2. In germline, CDR1 is MNHNS, CDR2 SASEGT. The CDR3 sequence is 14 residues long. The CDR3 DNA reads TGTGCCAGCAGTCAAGCGACTAGCGTCTACGAGCAGTACTTC. It is translated as CASSQATSVYEQYF.

This clonotype was counted ten times or more. This chain connects TRBV7-2 to TRBJ2-5; tentatively, D is TRBD2 (6 bases). Germline V gene data show CDR1 as SGHTA and CDR2 as FQGNSA. The CDR3 covers 15 residues. Trimming removed 6 bases from V and 4 bases from J, with 18 bases in between. DNA of the CDR3: TGTGCCAGCAGTACCGGGACTTACTACATAGAGACCCAGTACTTC. Its translation: CASSTGTYYIETQYF.

This clonotype showed up many times. This chain's CDR3 is CAISSGARNSPLHF. The CDR3 DNA reads as TGTGCCATCAGTTCAGGGGCCAGGAATTCACCCCTCCACTTT. The genes are TRBV10-3 and TRBJ1-6; possibly TRBD1 for D (6 bases). Germline values: CDR1 ENHRY, CDR2 SYGVKD. The ends were cut back, 5 bases at V and 7 bases at J, with 12 bases in the middle. The CDR3 spans 14 residues.

This clonotype was seen repeatedly, ten times or more. V and J are TRBV15 and TRBJ1-3; TRBD1 might be the D (6 bases). CDR3 size: 14 residues. Trimming pared 1 base from V and 3 bases from J, leaving 7 bases between. Germline V gene data show CDR1 as LNHNV and CDR2 as YYDKDF (reference sequence). In DNA, the CDR3 is TGTGCCACCAGCAGAGGGGGGCTTGGAAACACCATATATTTT. Its protein is CATSRGGLGNTIYF.

The sample holds many counts of this clonotype. J is TRBJ2-2 and V is TRBV11-2; 7 positions agree with TRBD1. The V gene end was trimmed by 4 bases and the J gene end by 1 base; junction bases not matched to a gene: 12. The CDR3 extends over 18 amino acids. Germline CDR1 SGHAT, CDR2 FQNNGV. The CDR3: CASSYRQGFSQNTGELFF. CDR3 in DNA: TGTGCCAGCAGCTACCGACAGGGTTTTTCCCAGAACACCGGGGAGCTGTTTTTT. Drawing the rest from reference TRBV11-2 and TRBJ2-2, the complete variable domain is EAGVAQSPRYKIIEKRQSVAFWCNPISGHATLYWYQQILGQGPKLLIQFQNNGVVDDSQLPKDRFSAERLKGVDSTLKIQPAKLEDSAVYLCASSYRQGFSQNTGELFFGEGSRLTVL.

This clonotype was picked up many times. The genes are TRBV7-6 and TRBJ1-2, with 7 positions matching TRBD1. The V and J ends lost 4 bases and 2 bases, in that order; junction bases with no gene match: 7. This CDR3 region has 15 residues. Germline CDR1 is SGHVS and CDR2 is FNYEAQ. The CDR3 loop reads CASSSNRDSNYGYTF. The CDR3 DNA sequence: TGTGCCAGCAGCTCGAACCGGGACAGCAACTATGGCTACACCTTC.

This clonotype was observed many times. Here the CDR3 DNA reads TGTGCCGCGAGCTGGAATACTGTCGGGGAGCTGTTTTTT. Protein: CAASWNTVGELFF. This chain joins TRBV10-3 and TRBJ2-2; D remains ambiguous. Germline CDR1 and CDR2: ENHRY and SYGVKD. The CDR3 extends over 13 amino acids. Trimming left V 11 bases short and J 7 bases short, with 17 bases between.

This clonotype was counted at least ten times. The junction and the germline gene differ at one end; a read error may be behind it. CDR3 in DNA: TGTGCTAGCAGCCCTGGGACAGGGGTCACCGGGGAGCTGTTTTTT. It codes for CASSPGTGVTGELFF. The chain has TRBV7-7 and TRBJ2-2, with 10 bases that match TRBD1. The CDR3 has 15 amino acids. Germline V CDR1 and CDR2: SSHAT, FNYEAQ (reference sequence).

This clonotype was recorded at least ten times. The chain couples TRBV10-3 to TRBJ1-1; D gene ambiguous. Deletions cut 0 bases from V and 1 base from J, with 9 bases between. CDR3 size: 15 residues. CDR1 is ENHRY and CDR2 is SYGVKD in the germline V gene. The DNA for the CDR3 is TGTGCCATCAGTGAGTCCATGGCCTCGAACACTGAAGCTTTCTTT. It is translated as CAISESMASNTEAFF.

The V gene is TRBV12-3 or TRBV12-4, the J gene TRBJ1-5; 9 bases agree with TRBD1. The CDR3 is made up of 15 amino acids. V was clipped by 6 bases and J by 2 bases; unmatched bases: 5. This CDR3 reads CASSQGQGGNQPQHF. The DNA for the CDR3 is TGTGCCAGCAGCCAGGGACAGGGAGGCAATCAGCCCCAGCATTTT.

This clonotype was seen ten or more times. The chain recombines TRBV27 with TRBJ2-7; a weak D match, TRBD1 (6 bases). The CDR3 extends over 19 amino acids. CDR1 is MNHEY, CDR2 SMNVEV, per germline (reference sequence). V lost 0 bases, J lost 4 bases, and 25 bases lay in between. The DNA of the CDR3 is TGTGCCAGCAGTTTATCCGGCAGCTTAATGGGGGCGAGGACGTACGAGCAGTACTTC. It encodes CASSLSGSLMGARTYEQYF.

The chain employs TRBV30 and TRBJ2-7; tentatively, D is TRBD1 (6 bases). The CDR3 consists of 15 residues. Germline lookup yields CDR1 GTSNPN and CDR2 SVGIG (reference sequence). V lost 2 bases and J lost 5, with 19 bases in between. This chain's CDR3 is CAWSPRGHPIHEQYF. The CDR3 nucleotides are TGTGCCTGGAGTCCTCGGGGACACCCAATTCACGAGCAGTACTTC.